This T cell receptor beta chain was sequenced for a study of radiotherapy plus CTLA-4 blockade in lung cancer. Broader study findings: Blood saw expansion of tumor-derived TCR clones after radiotherapy plus ipilimumab.

With regard to this clone: The antigen is undetermined.

The CDR3 sequence is 12 residues long. The germline CDR1 and CDR2 sequences are ENHRY and SYGVKD. V lost 8 bases, J lost 11 bases, and 18 bases lay in between. Clones were read by immunoSEQ multiplex PCR, and TCRdb kept only the in-frame ones, dropping some. The sample consists of 75,000 to 100,000 clones, 75% to 90% of them appearing once. The V call is TRBV10-3, the J call TRBJ1-1; D gene uncertain. Sequences were derived from peripheral blood, sampled from a patient treated with radiotherapy plus ipilimumab. This clonotype was sampled from a human donor with non-small cell lung cancer who had a partial response to radiotherapy plus ipilimumab. Here the CDR3 reads CAIQTDPGSAFF. In nucleotides, the CDR3 is TGTGCCATCCAAACCGACCCGGGGTCTGCTTTCTTT.